The entry below gives a single T cell receptor beta chain sequence along with its context. The junction had 15 bases not matched to a gene; V was cut back by 7 bases and J by 7 bases. CDR3 length: 15 amino acids. Germline values: CDR1 MNHEY, CDR2 SMNVEV (reference sequence). The sample is drawn from a study of blood T cell repertoires in COVID-19. Background on the study: Collection of acute and convalescent COVID-19 samples took place in the United States, Italy and Spain. The cDNA or gDNA used as material had been derived from T cells, B-cell-depleted T cells, or PBMCs.

In the original processing: Amplified reference gene primers provided the basis for estimating nucleated cell counts. The protocol was immunoSEQ multiplex PCR, while the TCRdb copy is restricted to in-frame clones and leaves out a portion. D and trimming come from the DNA, and the V and J calls and clone size come from that table. The data hold over 85,000 clones, with 85% to 90% observed a single time. Sequenced sample: peripheral blood. This clonotype was sampled from a human donor in a cohort sampled during active COVID-19. This sequence joins TRBV27 and TRBJ2-7, with 8 bases matching TRBD2. The CDR3 spells CASKGPQGGRREQYF. The CDR3 DNA follows: TGTGCCAGCAAAGGGCCCCAGGGCGGGAGGAGGGAGCAGTACTTC.